The T cell receptor (beta chain) described here comes from a study of control samples from healthy donors and cancer patients. Method: immunoSEQ multiplex PCR; TCRdb's copy keeps in-frame clones and lacks some. The data contain tens of thousands of clones, less than 90% of them seen just once; the ten biggest clones take up 3.5% to 4%. V lost 4 bases and J lost 4; bases outside the gene matches: 6. CDR3 size: 16 residues. CDR1 is MNHEY and CDR2 is SMNVEV in the germline V gene (reference sequence). The chain has TRBV27 and TRBJ2-1; 11 positions match TRBD2. The receptor was isolated from a woman aged 50 to 60 in good health. The sample taken for sequencing was blood. CDR3 amino acids: CASSSGTSGMYNEQFF. Written as DNA, the CDR3 is TGTGCCAGCAGTTCCGGGACTAGCGGAATGTACAATGAGCAGTTCTTC.